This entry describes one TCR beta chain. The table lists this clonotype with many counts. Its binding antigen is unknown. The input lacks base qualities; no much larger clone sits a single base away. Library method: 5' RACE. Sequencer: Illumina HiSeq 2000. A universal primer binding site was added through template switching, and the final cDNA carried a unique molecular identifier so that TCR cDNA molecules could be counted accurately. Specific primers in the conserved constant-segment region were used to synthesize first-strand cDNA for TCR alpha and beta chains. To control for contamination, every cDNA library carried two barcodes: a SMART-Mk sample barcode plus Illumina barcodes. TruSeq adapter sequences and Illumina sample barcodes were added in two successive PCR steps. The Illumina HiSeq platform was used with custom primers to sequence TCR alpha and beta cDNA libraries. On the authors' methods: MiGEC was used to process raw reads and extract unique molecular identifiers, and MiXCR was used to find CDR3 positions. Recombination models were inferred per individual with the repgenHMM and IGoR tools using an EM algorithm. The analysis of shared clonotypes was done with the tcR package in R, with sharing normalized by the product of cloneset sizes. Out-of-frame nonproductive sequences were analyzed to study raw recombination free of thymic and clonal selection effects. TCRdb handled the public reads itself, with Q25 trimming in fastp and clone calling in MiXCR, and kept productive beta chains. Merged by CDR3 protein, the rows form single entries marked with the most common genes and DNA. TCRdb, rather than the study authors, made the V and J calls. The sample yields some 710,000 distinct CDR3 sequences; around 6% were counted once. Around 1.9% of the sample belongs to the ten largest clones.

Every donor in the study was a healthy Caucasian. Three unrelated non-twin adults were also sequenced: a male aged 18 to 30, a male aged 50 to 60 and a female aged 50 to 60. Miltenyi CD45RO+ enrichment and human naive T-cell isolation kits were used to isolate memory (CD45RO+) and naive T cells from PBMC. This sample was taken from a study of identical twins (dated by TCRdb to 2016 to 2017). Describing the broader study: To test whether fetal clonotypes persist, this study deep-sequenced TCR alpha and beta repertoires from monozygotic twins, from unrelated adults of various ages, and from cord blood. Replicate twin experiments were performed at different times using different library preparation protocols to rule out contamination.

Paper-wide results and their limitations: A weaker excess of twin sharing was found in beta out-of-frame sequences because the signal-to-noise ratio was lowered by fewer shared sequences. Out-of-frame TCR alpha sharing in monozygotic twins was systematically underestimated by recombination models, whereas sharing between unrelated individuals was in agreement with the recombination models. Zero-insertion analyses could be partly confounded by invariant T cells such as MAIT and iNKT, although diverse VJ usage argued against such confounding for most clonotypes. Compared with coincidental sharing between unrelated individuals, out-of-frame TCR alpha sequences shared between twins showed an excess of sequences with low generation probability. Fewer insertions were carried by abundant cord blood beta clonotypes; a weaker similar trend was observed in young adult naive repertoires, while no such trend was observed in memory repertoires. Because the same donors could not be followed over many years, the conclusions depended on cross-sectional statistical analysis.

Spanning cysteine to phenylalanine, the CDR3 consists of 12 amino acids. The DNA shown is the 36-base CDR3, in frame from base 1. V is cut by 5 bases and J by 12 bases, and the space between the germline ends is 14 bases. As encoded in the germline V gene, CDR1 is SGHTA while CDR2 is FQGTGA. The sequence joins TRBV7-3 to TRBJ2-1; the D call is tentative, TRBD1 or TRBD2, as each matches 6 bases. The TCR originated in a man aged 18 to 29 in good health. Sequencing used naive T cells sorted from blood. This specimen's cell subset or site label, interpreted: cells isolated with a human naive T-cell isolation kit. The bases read TGTGCCAGCAGCGTCGATGAGGGGGGGCAGTTCTTC. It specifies CASSVDEGGQFF.